Shown below are 21 T cell receptor beta chains from a single sample sequenced in a study of blood T cell repertoires in COVID-19. Clones were sequenced by immunoSEQ multiplex PCR, and TCRdb holds only the in-frame ones, with some missing. Here the sample spans 70,000 to 100,000 clones, 82% being singletons. The sequenced sample was peripheral blood. The receptors originated from a middle-aged man with active or convalescent COVID-19.

The chain carries TRBV7-2 and TRBJ2-3; D perhaps matches TRBD1 (6 bases). The CDR3 extends over 14 amino acids. The ends were cut back, 4 bases at V and 2 bases at J, with 10 bases in the middle. Germline V gene lookup returns CDR1 SGHTA and CDR2 FQGNSA. This chain's CDR3 is CASSSGQFTDTQYF. The CDR3 nucleotides read TGTGCCAGCAGCTCTGGACAGTTCACAGATACGCAGTATTTT. Full variable domain (remainder filled in from reference TRBV7-2 and TRBJ2-3): GAGVSQSPSNKVTEKGKDVELRCDPISGHTALYWYRQSLGQGLEFLIYFQGNSAPDKSGLPSDRFSAERTGGSVSTLTIQRTQQEDSAVYLCASSSGQFTDTQYFGPGTRLTVL.

This clone was counted once. This chain joins TRBV2 and TRBJ2-1; TRBD2 matches at 8 bases. Germline CDR1 reads SNHLY; CDR2 reads FYNNEI. The length of the CDR3 is 14 residues. Unmatched junction bases numbered 5, after V lost 6 bases and J lost 4 bases. As DNA, the CDR3 is TGTGCCAGCAGCCTGAGCGGGGGTTACAATGAGCAGTTCTTC. Protein product: CASSLSGGYNEQFF.

The chain recombines TRBV2 with TRBJ2-1; 9 bases agree with TRBD2. The CDR3 has 18 residues. Unmatched junction bases numbered 14, after V lost 1 base and J lost 7 bases. CDR1 SNHLY and CDR2 FYNNEI come from the germline V gene. For the CDR3, the DNA is TGTGCCAGCAGTGAAGGGGTTAGCGGGGGCAGTCGTTTGAATGAGCAGTTCTTC. Amino acid sequence: CASSEGVSGGSRLNEQFF.

This chain joins TRBV28 and TRBJ2-5; the D gene is possibly TRBD1 (6 bases). CDR3 size: 15 residues. V lost 6 bases, J lost 0 bases, and 14 bases lay in between. CDR1 and CDR2 from the germline V gene are MDHEN and SYDVKM. This CDR3 reads CASRDGTTYQETQYF. The CDR3 coding sequence is TGTGCCAGCAGAGACGGGACAACGTACCAAGAGACCCAGTACTTC.

This sequence joins TRBV2 and TRBJ1-5; 11 bases map to TRBD1. This CDR3 has 16 residues. J lost 0 bases, V lost 6 bases, and 4 bases had no gene match. The germline V gene has CDR1 SNHLY and CDR2 FYNNEI. The CDR3 sequence: CASRKDRGLSNQPQHF. The CDR3, as DNA: TGTGCCAGCAGGAAGGACAGGGGGCTTAGCAATCAGCCCCAGCATTTT.

The chain recombines TRBV11-2 with TRBJ2-6; 9 nucleotides line up with TRBD1. V lost 8 bases, J lost 1 base, and 9 bases stayed unmatched. Germline CDR1 SGHAT, CDR2 FQNNGV. The CDR3 consists of 17 residues. The CDR3: CASRWGQGVSGANVLTF. CDR3 nucleotide sequence: TGTGCCAGCCGGTGGGGACAGGGTGTTTCTGGGGCCAACGTCCTGACTTTC.

The chain recombines TRBV4-1 with TRBJ1-3; no reliable D call. The germline gives CDR1 MGHRA, CDR2 YSYEKL. There are 17 residues in the CDR3. The V gene lost 1 base and the J gene lost 0 bases, with 13 bases spanning the gap. The CDR3 protein is CASSQGLWQNSGNTIYF. The CDR3, as DNA: TGCGCCAGCAGCCAAGGGCTTTGGCAGAACTCTGGAAACACCATATATTTT.

The chain employs TRBV29-1 and TRBJ2-4; 9 bases are a match to TRBD2. J gave up 2 bases and V 4 bases, and 3 bases lay outside the gene matches. The CDR3 covers 14 residues. Germline V lookup: CDR1 SQVTM, CDR2 ANQGSEA. The CDR3: CSVAAGGPKNIQYF. CDR3 sequence (DNA): TGCAGCGTTGCTGCGGGGGGGCCCAAAAACATTCAGTACTTC. The whole variable domain, remainder taken from reference TRBV29-1 and TRBJ2-4, is SAVISQKPSRDICQRGTSLTIQCQVDSQVTMMFWYRQQPGQSLTLIATANQGSEATYESGFVIDKFPISRPNLTFSTLTVSNMSPEDSSIYLCSVAAGGPKNIQYFGAGTRLSVL.

This chain connects TRBV2 to TRBJ2-3; D remains unclear. The germline V and J ends were trimmed by 7 bases and 1 base, with 6 bases remaining between them. Germline V gives CDR1 SNHLY, CDR2 FYNNEI. This CDR3 comprises 12 residues. The CDR3 coding sequence is TGTGCCAGCAAACCGGGCACAGATACGCAGTATTTT. Its translation is CASKPGTDTQYF.

V and J are TRBV5-1 and TRBJ1-1; D not resolved. The V and J ends lost 2 bases and 8 bases respectively, with 13 bases between them. CDR3 length: 13 residues. CDR1 and CDR2 from the germline V gene are SGHRS and YFSETQ. For the CDR3, the DNA is TGCGCCAGCAGCTTAAGAAACACAGCAGAAGCTTTCTTT. Its translation is CASSLRNTAEAFF.

This chain links TRBV11-2 with TRBJ1-3; D remains unclear. Looked up from germline, CDR1 is SGHAT and CDR2 is FQNNGV. Trimming pared 4 bases from V and 1 base from J, leaving 8 bases between. The CDR3 has 14 residues. The CDR3 loop reads CASSSLESGNTIYF. The CDR3 bases are TGTGCCAGCAGCTCATTAGAGTCTGGAAACACCATATATTTT.

This chain connects TRBV6-2 or TRBV6-3 to TRBJ2-1; 7 nucleotides match TRBD2. Per germline, CDR1 MNHEY and CDR2 SVGEGT. Unmatched junction bases numbered 17, after V lost 5 bases and J lost 7 bases. This CDR3 is 17 amino acids long. The CDR3 spells CASSGGTGRGGGNEQFF. The DNA for the CDR3 is TGTGCCAGCAGTGGGGGGACGGGGAGGGGAGGTGGTAATGAGCAGTTCTTC.

The chain recombines TRBV10-2 with TRBJ2-7, with 7 nucleotides matching TRBD2. V shed 4 bases, J shed 5 bases, and the junction held 8 bases outside the gene matches. Germline V gene data show CDR1 as WSHSY and CDR2 as SAAADI. This CDR3 has 14 amino acids. CDR3 in amino acids: CASSVGGGSDEQYF. Here the CDR3 DNA reads TGCGCCAGCAGTGTTGGCGGGGGATCTGACGAGCAGTACTTC.

There are many counts of this clone. J is TRBJ1-1 and V is TRBV14; 7 bases align to TRBD1. Germline loops: CDR1 SGHDN, CDR2 FVKESK. The CDR3 runs to 14 residues. Losses at the gene ends were 4 bases for V and 4 bases for J; bases not matched to a gene: 6. The CDR3 loop is CASSPTGMGTEAFF. The DNA for the CDR3 is TGTGCCAGCAGCCCGACAGGGATGGGCACTGAAGCTTTCTTT.

Only one count was recorded for this clone. One end of the junction does not line up with germline, which may come from a read error. Here the CDR3 reads CASSYSSTGASVF. CDR3 coding DNA: TGTGCCAGCAGTTACTCGAGTACAGGGGCCTCTGTTTTT. The genes are TRBV6-2 or TRBV6-3 and TRBJ1-4; 7 nucleotides align to TRBD1. Germline V gives CDR1 MNHEY, CDR2 SVGEGT. The CDR3 is made up of 13 amino acids.

V and J are TRBV7-2 and TRBJ2-7, with a weak D call TRBD1 (6 bases). Trimming shortened V by 1 base and J by 3 bases, and 22 bases separated the two germline ends. Per germline, CDR1 SGHTA and CDR2 FQGNSA. The CDR3 runs to 18 residues. This CDR3 reads CASSLELPLGATFYEQYF. The CDR3 DNA reads as TGTGCCAGCAGCTTAGAACTTCCCCTGGGGGCCACCTTCTACGAGCAGTACTTC.

The chain is built from TRBV5-8 and TRBJ2-3; 8 bases line up with TRBD1. The CDR3 spans 17 residues. With V trimmed by 0 bases and J by 0 bases, 6 bases remained unmatched. CDR1 SGHTS and CDR2 YDEGEE come from the germline V gene. The CDR3 loop reads CASSLARGLASTDTQYF. As DNA, the CDR3 is TGTGCCAGCAGCTTGGCCAGGGGGCTTGCTAGCACAGATACGCAGTATTTT.

The genes are TRBV19 and TRBJ1-5; D is perhaps TRBD1 (6 bases). Germline CDR1 is LNHDA and CDR2 is SQIVND (reference sequence). The CDR3 consists of 14 residues. Trimming cost V 5 bases and J 6 bases, with 14 bases left between them. The CDR3 loop is CASSYQGGAQPQHF. Written as DNA, the CDR3 is TGTGCCAGTAGTTATCAAGGGGGAGCTCAGCCCCAGCATTTT.

In its sample, this clone was seen once. The chain carries TRBV2 and TRBJ2-5, with D unclear. Germline CDR1 SNHLY, CDR2 FYNNEI. Trimming removed 1 base from V and 7 bases from J, with 13 bases in between. The CDR3 runs 14 residues. The CDR3 is CASSEGASIRTQYF. The CDR3 coding sequence is TGTGCCAGCAGTGAAGGGGCGAGCATCAGGACCCAGTACTTC.

This clone was detected only a few times. The CDR3: CASSTRGVNYGYTF. CDR3 DNA sequence: TGTGCCAGTAGTACACGGGGGGTCAACTATGGCTACACCTTC. V usage is TRBV19 and J usage is TRBJ1-2; TRBD1 might be the D (5 bases). The V end was cut by 4 bases, the J end by 2 bases, with 11 bases between. Germline assignment: CDR1 LNHDA and CDR2 SQIVND (reference sequence). The CDR3 contains 14 residues. Drawing the rest from reference TRBV19 and TRBJ1-2, the complete variable domain is DGGITQSPKYLFRKEGQNVTLSCEQNLNHDAMYWYRQDPGQGLRLIYYSQIVNDFQKGDIAEGYSVSREKKESFPLTVTSAQKNPTAFYLCASSTRGVNYGYTFGSGTRLTVV.

The genes are TRBV18 and TRBJ1-1, with 7 nucleotides matching TRBD1. V was pared by 3 bases and J by 4 bases, with 11 bases of the junction left unmatched. The CDR3 has 16 residues. CDR1 is KGHSH and CDR2 is LQKENI in the germline V gene. CDR3 sequence: CASSPQKGGSGTEAFF. CDR3 bases: TGTGCCAGCTCACCTCAAAAAGGGGGCTCGGGCACTGAAGCTTTCTTT. Using reference TRBV18 and TRBJ1-1 for the parts outside the CDR3, the full variable domain is NAGVMQNPRHLVRRRGQEARLRCSPMKGHSHVYWYRQLPEEGLKFMVYLQKENIIDESGMPKERFSAEFPKEGPSILRIQQVVRGDSAAYFCASSPQKGGSGTEAFFGQGTRLTVV.